Detailed here is one T cell receptor (beta chain). What antigen it recognizes has not been identified. No base-level quality is on record; no much larger clone is a single base apart. The data stem from a study of blood T cells in healthy people across ages (dated by TCRdb to about 2015). About the full investigation: In model experiments, template switching captured about one uniquely barcoded TCR beta cDNA molecule for every two T cells. Using the same blood draw, the study looked at two additional independent replicas of 1 million unique cDNA reads for two donors, one aged 18 to 30 and the other aged 80 or older. The donors were split into four age groups: young (average about 16 years), middle-aged (roughly 40), aged (about 62) and long-lived (more than 80). To avoid experimental bias, donors of different ages were distributed randomly across sequencing lanes. To track age-related changes in TCR beta repertoire diversity, the study relied on deep sequencing normalized with unique cDNA molecular identifiers.

Libraries were built with 5' RACE. The sequencer was an Illumina HiSeq 2500. A second PCR of about 6 to 11 cycles was performed with a sample-barcoded 5' primer and a J-beta primer mix. A template-switch 5' adaptor carrying 12 random nucleotides introduced a unique molecular identifier onto each TCR beta cDNA molecule. Each sample yielded at least 2.5 million CDR3-containing paired-end reads. The Mint cDNA synthesis kit, primed by a TRBC-specific oligonucleotide, was used to synthesize first-strand cDNA from all RNA. Following uracil-DNA glycosylase treatment, a first 18-cycle PCR with universal primers M1SS and BC2_uni_R was performed on all cDNA. For the original study's pipeline: Normalization of each sample was performed by random selection of 1 million high-quality reads, each carrying a distinct molecular identifier. Reads with shared molecular identifiers were discarded instead of being binned into consensus sequences. MiTCR, set to a Q25 quality threshold and the strictest error-elimination algorithm, was used for CDR3 identification, clonotype clustering and error correction. A nonparametric unseen species model with Euler transformation was used to estimate a lower bound on total TCR beta diversity. TCRdb trimmed public reads at Q25 via fastp, called clones via MiXCR and kept in-frame beta chains. All rows with the same CDR3 protein become a single entry with the most common DNA and genes. It is TCRdb's table, rather than the study itself, that gives the V and J calls and clone size. The table for this sample lists over 950,000 distinct CDR3 sequences; roughly 50% of them were counted only once. Together, the top ten hold about a fifth of the sample.

Donors were about 36 systemically healthy Caucasian individuals from Russia aged roughly 6 to 100 years. Ten milliliters of peripheral blood were drawn from each donor into EDTA-treated Vacutainer tubes. Ficoll-Paque density-gradient centrifugation was used to isolate PBMCs, with at least 7 million per sample. Trizol reagent was used to extract total RNA from PBMCs, with at least 5.5 micrograms per sample. For every donor, an aliquot of PBMCs went through flow cytometry to measure the percentages of naive CD45RAhigh/CD27high T cells. General conclusions and limits of the study: Total diversity estimates from one million sequenced T cells were considered lower bounds and underestimates. As age increased, observed TCR beta diversity per million T cells dropped in a roughly linear way, and a significant reduction was already evident by age about 36. There was a strong correlation between observed TCR beta diversity and the percentage of naive T cells measured by flow cytometry. The long-lived group showed more naive CD4+ T cells, fewer expanded clones and increased TCR diversity than the aged group, suggesting age selection. The CMV infection status of donors was not known, potentially confounding age-related changes in expanded clonotypes. Conclusive comparison of naive and antigen-experienced compartments was prevented by the profiling of bulk unsorted PBMCs.

The TCR was taken from a woman in her sixties in good health. Sequenced sample: blood.

The CDR3 loop reads CASSPSGKGGNEQYF. The nucleotide sequence reads TGTGCCAGCAGCCCTAGCGGGAAGGGAGGCAATGAGCAGTACTTC. Here the chain combines TRBV12-3 or TRBV12-4 and TRBJ2-5, and 9 junctional nucleotides match TRBD2. The CDR3 spans 15 residues, from the cysteine through the phenylalanine. Here the CDR3 DNA is all that survives: 45 bases in frame from base 1. The germline V end is reduced by 6 bases and the J end by 11 bases; junction bases left unmatched: 16.